The present TCR beta chain was sequenced within a study of beta chain features in type 1 diabetes. A few counts support this clone. Reverse transcription of all isolated RNA meant that expressed TCRB transcripts were sequenced. The method was immunoSEQ multiplex PCR; TCRdb's version includes in-frame clones alone and lacks a portion of them. The sample holds about 900,000 clones; about a sixth are singletons and the top ten take 0.02% to 0.025%. Sequencing input: naive CD4+ T cells from blood. This clonotype originated in a woman under 30 in good health.

In nucleotides, the CDR3 is TGTGCCAGCAGTTCCCAGCGAGCGACAGATACGCAGTATTTT. It translates to CASSSQRATDTQYF. The chain is built from TRBV27 and TRBJ2-3; D call uncertain. The CDR3 sequence is 14 residues long. The V gene's germline CDR1 is MNHEY and CDR2 SMNVEV (reference sequence). V dropped 4 bases and J dropped 3 bases, with 11 bases sitting between them.